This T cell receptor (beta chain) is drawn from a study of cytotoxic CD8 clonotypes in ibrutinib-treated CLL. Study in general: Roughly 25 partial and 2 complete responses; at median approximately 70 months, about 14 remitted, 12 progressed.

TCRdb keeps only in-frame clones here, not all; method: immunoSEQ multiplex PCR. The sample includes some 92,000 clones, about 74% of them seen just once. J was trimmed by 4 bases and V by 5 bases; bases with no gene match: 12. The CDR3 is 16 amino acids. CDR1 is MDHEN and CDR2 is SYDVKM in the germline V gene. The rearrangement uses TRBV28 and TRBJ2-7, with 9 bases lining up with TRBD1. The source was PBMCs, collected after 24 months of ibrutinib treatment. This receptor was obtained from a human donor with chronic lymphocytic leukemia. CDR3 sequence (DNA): TGTGCCAGCAGTGGGACGATACAGGGGGCACGGTACGAGCAGTACTTC. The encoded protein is CASSGTIQGARYEQYF.